This passage covers 27 T cell receptor beta chains from one sample sequenced in a study of technical replicates of blood from a few donors. Only in-frame clones appear in the TCRdb table, and some are missing; sequencing was by immunoSEQ multiplex PCR. The sample holds 65,000 to 80,000 clones; 95% to 98% are singletons and the top ten take around 0.22%. The specimen sequenced was T cells isolated from PBMCs. Receptors were obtained from a human donor in good health.

CDR3 DNA sequence: TGTGCCAGCAGCCTAAGACTAGGCGAGACCCAGTACTTC. Protein: CASSLRLGETQYF. The chain is built from TRBV7-8 and TRBJ2-5; D perhaps matches TRBD2 (6 bases). V was shortened by 5 bases and J by 5 bases, with 12 bases between the two germline ends. This CDR3 has 13 amino acids. Germline lookup yields CDR1 SGHVS and CDR2 FQNEAQ.

The chain recombines TRBV10-1 with TRBJ2-1; 8 bases are a match to TRBD2. The germline V gene has CDR1 WNHNN and CDR2 SYGVQD (reference sequence). The CDR3 runs 16 residues. The V and J ends lost 0 bases and 6 bases, in that order; junction bases with no gene match: 7. CDR3 protein: CASSESYGRAFNEQFF. The CDR3 region has the DNA TGCGCCAGCAGTGAGTCTTACGGGAGGGCCTTCAATGAGCAGTTCTTC.

The CDR3 DNA reads TGCGCCAGCAGCCAGATCCCGTTGACAGGGCTGACAGATACGCAGTATTTT. It encodes CASSQIPLTGLTDTQYF. The chain employs TRBV4-3 and TRBJ2-3; TRBD1 aligns across 7 bases. V was clipped by 3 bases and J by 3 bases; unmatched bases: 12. The CDR3 is 17 amino acids. The germline V gene has CDR1 LGHNA and CDR2 YSLEER.

V and J are TRBV7-9 and TRBJ2-5; D gene uncertain. The V end lost 8 bases, the J end lost 5 bases, and 15 bases lay between the germline ends. The CDR3 consists of 13 residues. Germline CDR1 SEHNR, CDR2 FQNEAQ (reference sequence). CDR3 protein: CASSKQSLETQYF. The CDR3 coding sequence is TGTGCCAGCTCAAAACAAAGTCTGGAGACCCAGTACTTC.

The chain uses TRBV2 and TRBJ1-5; D perhaps matches TRBD1 (6 bases). Germline assignment: CDR1 SNHLY and CDR2 FYNNEI. This CDR3 spans 15 amino acids. Trimming removed 3 bases at V and 2 bases at J, with 11 bases between. DNA for the CDR3: TGTGCCAGCAGTGACAGGGGAAGGGGCAATCAGCCCCAGCATTTT. Translating it yields CASSDRGRGNQPQHF.

The V gene is TRBV10-3, the J gene TRBJ1-1; D is unresolved. Trimming left V 1 base short and J 1 base short, with 4 bases between. The germline CDR1 and CDR2 sequences are ENHRY and SYGVKD. CDR3 length: 13 amino acids. The CDR3 DNA follows: TGTGCCATCAGTGAGTACGGGAACACTGAAGCTTTCTTT. Encoded protein: CAISEYGNTEAFF.

The table lists this clone with a count of one. The chain uses TRBV19 and TRBJ2-1; 14 nucleotides align to TRBD2. Germline values: CDR1 LNHDA, CDR2 SQIVND (reference sequence). The junction had 12 bases not matched to a gene; V was cut back by 3 bases and J by 2 bases. This CDR3 is built from 20 residues. CDR3 sequence (DNA): TGTGCCAGTAGTATCAGGCCGGGACTAGCGGGAGTGGGCGCCTACAATGAGCAGTTCTTC. The encoded protein is CASSIRPGLAGVGAYNEQFF.

The rearrangement joins TRBV7-8 to TRBJ2-1; D is perhaps TRBD2 (6 bases). Germline values: CDR1 SGHVS, CDR2 FQNEAQ. The CDR3 is 17 residues long. V was shortened by 0 bases and J by 5 bases, with 17 bases between the two germline ends. The CDR3 loop is CASSLAFLRELNNEQFF. DNA for the CDR3: TGTGCCAGCAGCTTAGCGTTTCTACGGGAGCTCAACAATGAGCAGTTCTTC.

This clone was counted a single time. J is TRBJ1-5 and V is TRBV5-1; 9 nucleotides line up with TRBD1. The V gene's germline CDR1 is SGHRS and CDR2 YFSETQ. This CDR3 spans 16 amino acids. Trimming cost V 0 bases and J 4 bases; bases outside gene matches: 5. Here the CDR3 DNA reads TGCGCCAGCAGCTTGGAACCGGGACAGGGAAATCAGCCCCAGCATTTT. Residues: CASSLEPGQGNQPQHF.

This chain connects TRBV10-3 to TRBJ1-1, with D possibly being TRBD1 (5 bases). The CDR3 sequence is 14 residues long. With 4 bases removed from V and 2 bases from J, the gap between germline ends came to 11 bases. CDR1 and CDR2 from the germline V gene are ENHRY and SYGVKD. CDR3 amino acids: CAISGATVNTEAFF. The CDR3, as DNA: TGTGCCATCAGTGGCGCGACAGTAAACACTGAAGCTTTCTTT.

The V gene is TRBV9, the J gene TRBJ1-2, with D unresolved. The CDR3 sequence is 12 residues long. V shed 1 base and J shed 4 bases, with 5 bases lying between them. CDR1 and CDR2 from the germline V gene are SGDLS and YYNGEE. CDR3 residues: CASSVPSYGYTF. CDR3 sequence (DNA): TGTGCCAGCAGCGTACCTTCCTATGGCTACACCTTC. The variable domain in full, completed from reference TRBV9 and TRBJ1-2, reads DSGVTQTPKHLITATGQRVTLRCSPRSGDLSVYWYQQSLDQGLQFLIQYYNGEERAKGNILERFSAQQFPDLHSELNLSSLELGDSALYFCASSVPSYGYTFGSGTRLTVV.

The chain recombines TRBV9 with TRBJ2-1; no clear D. The V and J ends lost 0 bases and 0 bases respectively, with 4 bases between them. This CDR3 contains 14 residues. From germline, CDR1 is SGDLS and CDR2 YYNGEE. The CDR3 sequence: CASSVASSYNEQFF. For the CDR3, the DNA is TGTGCCAGCAGCGTAGCGAGCTCCTACAATGAGCAGTTCTTC.

The chain employs TRBV7-2 and TRBJ2-3, with TRBD2 matching 8 bases. Germline-derived CDR1 and CDR2 are SGHTA and FQGNSA. CDR3 size: 18 residues. V lost 5 bases and J lost 2; bases outside the gene matches: 15. The CDR3 is CASSVIAGTLSLTDTQYF. CDR3 bases: TGTGCCAGCAGCGTAATAGCGGGGACGTTATCCCTCACAGATACGCAGTATTTT.

This sequence joins TRBV29-1 and TRBJ2-1; maybe TRBD2 (5 bases). Trimming pared 3 bases from V and 7 bases from J, leaving 10 bases between. CDR3 length: 12 residues. CDR1 and CDR2 (germline): SQVTM, ANQGSEA. This chain's CDR3 is CSVDAQRNEQFF. In nucleotides, the CDR3 is TGCAGCGTTGATGCCCAGCGGAATGAGCAGTTCTTC.

The chain employs TRBV2 and TRBJ2-1, with D possibly TRBD1 on 6 matching bases. Trimming left V 6 bases short and J 1 base short, with 13 bases between. Germline V gene lookup returns CDR1 SNHLY and CDR2 FYNNEI. This CDR3 spans 15 amino acids. The CDR3 DNA sequence: TGTGCCAGCAGGAAAGACAGGTTGTCCTACAATGAGCAGTTCTTC. As protein: CASRKDRLSYNEQFF.

The chain combines TRBV6-1 with TRBJ2-1; 8 bases agree with TRBD2. In germline, CDR1 is MNHNS, CDR2 SASEGT. V was pared by 6 bases and J by 4 bases, with 5 bases of the junction left unmatched. The CDR3 is 14 amino acids. CDR3 sequence: CASRASGPYNEQFF. CDR3 DNA sequence: TGTGCCAGCAGAGCTAGCGGGCCTTACAATGAGCAGTTCTTC.

The chain employs TRBV14 and TRBJ1-1; D remains unclear. This CDR3 has 12 amino acids. V lost 1 base to trimming and J lost 5 bases, with 5 bases between them. Germline V gene data show CDR1 as SGHDN and CDR2 as FVKESK. The DNA for the CDR3 is TGTGCCAGCAGCCAAGTATTGACTGAAGCTTTCTTT. Protein product: CASSQVLTEAFF.

The rearrangement joins TRBV5-1 to TRBJ2-1, with 13 bases lining up with TRBD2. V dropped 4 bases and J dropped 1; count of bases not matched to a gene: 11. Germline V gene sequence: CDR1 SGHRS, CDR2 YFSETQ. The CDR3 sequence is 19 residues long. CDR3 sequence: CASSEGGLAGRTSYNEQFF. CDR3 bases: TGCGCCAGCAGCGAAGGGGGACTAGCGGGACGAACTTCCTACAATGAGCAGTTCTTC.

V is TRBV10-3 and J is TRBJ2-7; TRBD1 matches 9 bases. Germline trimming cut 9 bases from V and 9 bases from J; bases unmatched to any gene: 12. The CDR3 spans 13 residues. Looked up from germline, CDR1 is ENHRY and CDR2 is SYGVKD. The CDR3 region is CAIRTGEAQGQYF. DNA of the CDR3: TGTGCCATAAGGACAGGGGAGGCCCAAGGGCAGTACTTC.

The rearrangement links TRBV9 to TRBJ1-1, with D possibly matching TRBD1 (5 bases). CDR1 and CDR2 from the germline V gene are SGDLS and YYNGEE. The CDR3 totals 16 residues. The V end was cut by 1 base, the J end by 1 base, with 14 bases between. CDR3 sequence (DNA): TGTGCCAGCAGCGTATCGACAGTTACTGGGAACACTGAAGCTTTCTTT. This sequence encodes CASSVSTVTGNTEAFF.

The chain employs TRBV19 and TRBJ2-7; 9 nucleotides agree with TRBD1. The J segment lost 0 bases and the V segment lost 11 bases, leaving 20 bases of the junction unmatched. The germline gives CDR1 LNHDA, CDR2 SQIVND (reference sequence). This CDR3 region has 18 residues. CDR3 protein: CASKQGQGTGDPSYEQYF. The CDR3 DNA sequence: TGTGCCTCAAAACAGGGACAGGGAACGGGAGACCCCTCCTACGAGCAGTACTTC.

This clone showed up just once. The chain employs TRBV11-2 and TRBJ2-1, with TRBD2 matching over 10 bases. This CDR3 has 16 residues. CDR1 is SGHAT and CDR2 is FQNNGV in the germline V gene. With V trimmed by 1 base and J by 8 bases, 8 bases remained unmatched. The DNA for the CDR3 is TGTGCCAGCAGCTTAGGGGGTAGCGGGAGGTTCTATGAGCAGTTCTTC. This gives the protein CASSLGGSGRFYEQFF.

The CDR3 DNA reads as TGTGCCAGCAGTTACTATAGGACAGCTGATTATGGCTACACCTTC. Residues: CASSYYRTADYGYTF. The rearrangement links TRBV6-5 to TRBJ1-2; a possible D gene is TRBD1 (6 bases). CDR3 length: 15 amino acids. Trimming left V 1 base short and J 5 bases short, with 14 bases between. Germline assignment: CDR1 MNHEY and CDR2 SVGAGI.

The V call is TRBV9, the J call TRBJ2-1; 9 nucleotides agree with TRBD2. CDR3 length equals 16 residues. Trimming removed 3 bases from V and 4 bases from J; junction bases left unmatched: 8. CDR1 SGDLS and CDR2 YYNGEE come from the germline V gene. CDR3 bases: TGTGCCAGCAGCGGCGCGGGAGGGCCGGAGTACAATGAGCAGTTCTTC. This encodes CASSGAGGPEYNEQFF. Full variable domain (remainder filled in from reference TRBV9 and TRBJ2-1): DSGVTQTPKHLITATGQRVTLRCSPRSGDLSVYWYQQSLDQGLQFLIQYYNGEERAKGNILERFSAQQFPDLHSELNLSSLELGDSALYFCASSGAGGPEYNEQFFGPGTRLTVL.

The V gene is TRBV9, the J gene TRBJ2-5; 8 bases map to TRBD1. Germline CDR1 reads SGDLS; CDR2 reads YYNGEE. V was clipped by 0 bases and J by 5 bases; unmatched bases: 3. The CDR3 has 14 amino acids. Here the CDR3 reads CASSVGYRGETQYF. The DNA of the CDR3 is TGTGCCAGCAGCGTAGGATACAGGGGGGAGACCCAGTACTTC.

The gene calls are TRBV6-5 and TRBJ2-2; maybe TRBD1 (5 bases). The CDR3 spans 10 residues. The germline V gene has CDR1 MNHEY and CDR2 SVGAGI. V was pared by 8 bases and J by 7 bases, with 5 bases between. CDR3 sequence: CASGHGELFF. Written as DNA, the CDR3 is TGTGCCAGCGGACACGGGGAGCTGTTTTTT.

The chain has TRBV7-9 and TRBJ2-1; D not resolved. This CDR3 is 12 amino acids long. Germline lookup yields CDR1 SEHNR and CDR2 FQNEAQ (reference sequence). Trimming stripped 1 base from V and 9 bases from J, with 7 bases between. DNA for the CDR3: TGTGCCAGCAGCTTAGGAGGATCTGAGCAGTTCTTC. Encoded protein: CASSLGGSEQFF. Supplemented by reference TRBV7-9 and TRBJ2-1, the full variable domain reads DTGVSQNPRHKITKRGQNVTFRCDPISEHNRLYWYRQTLGQGPEFLTYFQNEAQLEKSRLLSDRFSAERPKGSFSTLEIQRTEQGDSAMYLCASSLGGSEQFFGPGTRLTVL.